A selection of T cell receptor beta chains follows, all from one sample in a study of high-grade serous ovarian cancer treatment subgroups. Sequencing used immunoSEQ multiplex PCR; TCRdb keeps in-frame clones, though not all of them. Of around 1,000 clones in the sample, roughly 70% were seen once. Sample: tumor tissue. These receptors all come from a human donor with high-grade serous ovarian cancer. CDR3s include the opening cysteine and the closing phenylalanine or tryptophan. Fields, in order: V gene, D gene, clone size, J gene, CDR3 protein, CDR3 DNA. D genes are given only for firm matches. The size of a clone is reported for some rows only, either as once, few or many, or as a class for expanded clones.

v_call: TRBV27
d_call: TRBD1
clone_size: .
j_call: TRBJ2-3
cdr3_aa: CASSPGTGFFSSTDTQYF
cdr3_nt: TGTGCCAGCAGTCCCGGGACAGGGTTCTTTTCTAGCACAGATACGCAGTATTTT

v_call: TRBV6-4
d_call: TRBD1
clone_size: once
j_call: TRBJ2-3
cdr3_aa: CASSVGTGGADTQYF
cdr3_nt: TGTGCCAGCAGTGTGGGGACAGGGGGCGCAGATACGCAGTATTTT

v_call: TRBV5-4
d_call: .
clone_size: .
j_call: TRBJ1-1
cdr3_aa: CASSPWSENTEAFF
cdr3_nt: TGTGCCAGCAGCCCCTGGTCCGAGAACACTGAAGCTTTCTTT

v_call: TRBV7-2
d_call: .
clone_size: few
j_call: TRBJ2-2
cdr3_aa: CASSLAAGATGELFF
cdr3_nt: TGTGCCAGCAGCTTAGCGGCGGGCGCCACCGGGGAGCTGTTTTTT

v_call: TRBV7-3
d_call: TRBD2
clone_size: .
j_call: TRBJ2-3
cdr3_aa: CASSLDGGGTDTQYF
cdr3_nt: TGTGCCAGCAGCCTCGATGGGGGGGGCACAGATACGCAGTATTTT

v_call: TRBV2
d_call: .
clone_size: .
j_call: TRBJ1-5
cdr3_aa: CASSEGTPTDQPQHF
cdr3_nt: TGTGCCAGCAGTGAAGGGACGCCGACCGATCAGCCCCAGCATTTT

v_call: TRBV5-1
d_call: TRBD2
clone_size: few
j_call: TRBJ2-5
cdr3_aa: CASSLEAGGPQTQYF
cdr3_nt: TGCGCCAGCAGCTTGGAGGCGGGAGGGCCACAGACCCAGTACTTC

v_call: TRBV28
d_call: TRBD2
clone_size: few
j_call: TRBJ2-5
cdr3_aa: CASSRGLASWETQYF
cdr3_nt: TGTGCCTCGAGCAGGGGACTAGCCTCGTGGGAGACCCAGTACTTC

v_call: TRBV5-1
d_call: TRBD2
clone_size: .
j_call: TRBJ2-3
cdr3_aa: CASSGMGTSGPSTDTQYF
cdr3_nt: TGCGCCAGCAGCGGGATGGGGACTAGCGGGCCTAGCACAGATACGCAGTATTTT

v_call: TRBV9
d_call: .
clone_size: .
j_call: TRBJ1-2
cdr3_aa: CASSPPGGVNGYTF
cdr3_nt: TGTGCCAGCAGCCCCCCCGGGGGGGTGAACGGCTACACCTTC

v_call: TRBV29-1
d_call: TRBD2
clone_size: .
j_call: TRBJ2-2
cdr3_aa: CSVQAGGFVRTGELFF
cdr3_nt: TGCAGCGTTCAAGCGGGAGGGTTTGTGCGCACCGGGGAGCTGTTTTTT

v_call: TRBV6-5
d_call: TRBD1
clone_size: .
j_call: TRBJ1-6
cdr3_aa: CASRWDRDNSPLHF
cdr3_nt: TGTGCCAGCAGGTGGGACAGGGATAATTCACCCCTCCACTTT

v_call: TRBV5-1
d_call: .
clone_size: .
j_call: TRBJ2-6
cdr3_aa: CASSFSGGAGANVLTF
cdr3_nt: TGCGCCAGCAGCTTTTCCGGGGGCGCTGGGGCCAACGTCCTGACTTTC

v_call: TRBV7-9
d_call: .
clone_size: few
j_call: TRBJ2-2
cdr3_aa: CASSLERGTELFF
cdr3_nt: TGTGCCAGCAGCTTAGAACGTGGCACGGAGCTGTTTTTT

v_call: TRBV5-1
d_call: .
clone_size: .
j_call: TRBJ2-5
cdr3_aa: CASSLDGRAQETQYF
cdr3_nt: TGCGCCAGCAGCTTGGATGGCAGGGCACAAGAGACCCAGTACTTC

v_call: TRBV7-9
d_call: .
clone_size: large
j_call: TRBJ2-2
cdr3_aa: CASSRAGVSRGAGELFF
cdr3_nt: TGTGCCAGCAGCCGGGCAGGCGTCTCCCGGGGCGCCGGGGAGCTGTTTTTT

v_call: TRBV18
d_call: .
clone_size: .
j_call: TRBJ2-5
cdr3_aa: CASSPPVGETQYF
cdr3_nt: TGTGCCAGCTCGCCACCTGTTGGGGAGACCCAGTACTTC

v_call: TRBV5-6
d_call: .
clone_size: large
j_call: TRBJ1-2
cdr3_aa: CASSLGTGYGWYGYTF
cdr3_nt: TGTGCCAGCAGCTTGGGAACGGGATATGGGTGGTACGGCTACACCTTC

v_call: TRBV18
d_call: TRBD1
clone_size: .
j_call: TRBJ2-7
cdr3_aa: CASSPIGQADYEQYF
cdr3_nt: TGTGCCAGCTCACCGATCGGACAGGCGGACTACGAGCAGTACTTC

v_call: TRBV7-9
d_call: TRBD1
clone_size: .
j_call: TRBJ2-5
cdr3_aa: CASSLQGVGETQYF
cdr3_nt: TGTGCCAGCAGCTTACAGGGGGTTGGGGAGACCCAGTACTTC

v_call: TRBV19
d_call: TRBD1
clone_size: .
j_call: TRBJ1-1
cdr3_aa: CASSLTGLPSTEAFF
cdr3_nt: TGTGCCAGTAGTCTGACAGGGTTGCCTTCCACTGAAGCTTTCTTT

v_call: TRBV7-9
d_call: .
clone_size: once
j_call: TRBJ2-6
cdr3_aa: CASSAWINSGANVLTF
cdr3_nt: TGTGCCAGCAGCGCCTGGATAAACTCTGGGGCCAACGTCCTGACTTTC

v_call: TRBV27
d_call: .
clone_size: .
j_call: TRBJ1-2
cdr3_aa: CASSFVGGGYTF
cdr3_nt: TGTGCCAGCAGTTTTGTTGGCGGAGGCTACACCTTC

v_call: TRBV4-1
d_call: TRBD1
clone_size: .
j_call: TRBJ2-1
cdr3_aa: CASSQRTGGMANEQFF
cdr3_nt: TGCGCCAGCAGCCAGAGGACAGGGGGAATGGCCAATGAGCAGTTCTTC

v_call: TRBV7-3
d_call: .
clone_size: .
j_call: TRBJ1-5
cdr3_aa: CASSSGSQPQHF
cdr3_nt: TGTGCCAGCAGCTCGGGTTCTCAGCCCCAGCATTTT

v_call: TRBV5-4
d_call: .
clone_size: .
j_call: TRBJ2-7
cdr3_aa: CASSLAGGEQYF
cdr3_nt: TGTGCCAGCAGCTTAGCAGGCGGAGAGCAGTACTTC

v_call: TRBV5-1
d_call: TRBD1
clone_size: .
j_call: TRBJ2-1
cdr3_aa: CASSSGQAVNEQFF
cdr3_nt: TGCGCCAGCAGCTCCGGACAGGCAGTCAATGAGCAGTTCTTC

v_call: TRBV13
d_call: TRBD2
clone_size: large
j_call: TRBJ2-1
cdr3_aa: CASSPITSGRADEQFF
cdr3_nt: TGTGCCAGCAGCCCAATTACTAGCGGGAGGGCCGATGAGCAGTTCTTC

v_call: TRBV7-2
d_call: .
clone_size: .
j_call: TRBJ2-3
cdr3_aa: CASSTTSTIFYGTDTQYF
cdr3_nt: TGTGCCAGCAGCACTACGTCCACCATCTTCTACGGCACAGATACGCAGTATTTT

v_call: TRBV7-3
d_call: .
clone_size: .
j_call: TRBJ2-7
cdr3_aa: CASSPKVGGEQYF
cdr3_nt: TGTGCCAGCAGCCCTAAGGTGGGGGGCGAGCAGTACTTC

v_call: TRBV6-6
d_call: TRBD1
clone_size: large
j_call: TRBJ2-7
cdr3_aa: CASRSSGTVVYEQYF
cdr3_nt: TGTGCCAGCAGATCCTCCGGGACAGTTGTTTACGAGCAGTACTTC

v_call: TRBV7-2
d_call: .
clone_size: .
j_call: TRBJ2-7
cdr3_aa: CASSTPDGYTPEKEYF
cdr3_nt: TGTGCCAGCAGTACCCCGGATGGGTATACCCCGGAAAAGGAGTACTTC

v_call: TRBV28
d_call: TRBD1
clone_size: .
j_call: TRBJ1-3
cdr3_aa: CASSMGQGVNTIYF
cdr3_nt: TGTGCCAGCAGTATGGGACAGGGGGTAAACACCATATATTTT

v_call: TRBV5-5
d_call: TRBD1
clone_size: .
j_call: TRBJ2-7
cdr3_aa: CASSLVGGGFYEQYF
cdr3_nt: TGTGCCAGCAGCTTGGTAGGGGGCGGATTCTACGAGCAGTACTTC

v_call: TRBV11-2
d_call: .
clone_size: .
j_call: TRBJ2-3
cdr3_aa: CASSLSLGLTDTQYF
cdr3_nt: TGTGCCAGCAGCTTAAGCCTAGGCTTGACAGATACGCAGTATTTT

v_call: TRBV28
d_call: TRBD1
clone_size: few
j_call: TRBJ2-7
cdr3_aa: CASSSQGTGKTYEQYF
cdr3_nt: TGTGCCAGCAGTTCCCAGGGGACAGGGAAAACCTACGAGCAGTACTTC

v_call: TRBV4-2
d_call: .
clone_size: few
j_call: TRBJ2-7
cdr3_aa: CASSQAAGRDEQYF
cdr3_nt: TGTGCCAGCAGCCAAGCGGCGGGACGCGACGAGCAGTACTTC

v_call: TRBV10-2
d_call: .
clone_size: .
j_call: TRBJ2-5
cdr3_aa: CASSEDWAGQETQYF
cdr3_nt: TGCGCCAGCAGTGAGGACTGGGCAGGACAAGAGACCCAGTACTTC

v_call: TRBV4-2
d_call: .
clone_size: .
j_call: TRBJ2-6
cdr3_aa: CASSQEGASGANVLTF
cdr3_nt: TGTGCCAGCAGCCAAGAGGGGGCATCTGGGGCCAACGTCCTGACTTTC

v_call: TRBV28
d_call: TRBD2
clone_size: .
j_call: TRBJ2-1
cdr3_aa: CATRGGSYNEQFF
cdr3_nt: TGTGCCACCCGGGGAGGGAGCTACAATGAGCAGTTCTTC

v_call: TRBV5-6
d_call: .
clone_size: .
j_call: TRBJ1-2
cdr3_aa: CASSFTGKGGYTF
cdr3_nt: TGTGCCAGCAGCTTTACAGGGAAAGGTGGCTACACCTTC

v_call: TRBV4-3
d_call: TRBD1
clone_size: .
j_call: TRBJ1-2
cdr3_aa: CASSPDRANYGYTF
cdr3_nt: TGCGCCAGCAGCCCGGACAGGGCTAACTATGGCTACACCTTC

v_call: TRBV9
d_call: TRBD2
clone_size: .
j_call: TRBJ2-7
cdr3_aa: CASSVGLGTSGGYEQYF
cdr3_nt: TGTGCCAGCAGCGTAGGGCTGGGGACTAGCGGGGGCTACGAGCAGTACTTC

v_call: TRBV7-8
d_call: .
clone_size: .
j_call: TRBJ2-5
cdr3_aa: CARHSHLQVRRETQYF
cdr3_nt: TGTGCCCGGCATTCCCACCTGCAAGTTCGGAGGGAGACCCAGTACTTC

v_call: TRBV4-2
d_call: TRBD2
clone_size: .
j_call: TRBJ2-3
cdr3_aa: CASSQGISGNTDTQYF
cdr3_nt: TGTGCCAGCAGCCAAGGGATTAGCGGGAACACAGATACGCAGTATTTT

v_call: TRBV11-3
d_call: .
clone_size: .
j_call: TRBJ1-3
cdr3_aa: CASSFPGSGNTIYF
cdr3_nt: TGTGCCAGCAGCTTCCCGGGCTCTGGAAACACCATATATTTT

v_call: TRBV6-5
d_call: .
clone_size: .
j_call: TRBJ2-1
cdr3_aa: CASSPGIYNEQFF
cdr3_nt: TGTGCCAGCAGCCCCGGGATTTACAATGAGCAGTTCTTC